This T cell receptor beta chain was profiled in a study of T cells expressing NK-cell markers. This CDR3 is 15 amino acids long. 5'RACE template switching with UMIs produced the TCR beta cDNA. Each CDR3 protein gets one entry in TCRdb, which reprocessed the 5' RACE reads and gives no DNA. The listing records about 430,000 distinct CDR3 sequences. The V and J genes are TRBV12-3 or TRBV12-4 and TRBJ2-1; TCRdb's assignment of TRBD2 cannot be checked, as there is no DNA. Sequenced: blood T cells: a sorted CD56 or NKG2C T cell subset, CD4+ or CD8+ T cells, or bulk PBMC T cells (not recorded which). The TCR originated in a woman between 50 and 59 years old in good health. The CDR3 sequence is CASTQLAGVFFEQFF.